A single sample gave rise to the 27 T cell receptor beta chains below, sequenced in a study of T cells after yellow fever vaccination. TCRdb called the 5' RACE reads again in MiXCR, with one record for every CDR3 protein. The sample has 50,000 to 75,000 distinct CDR3 sequences; approximately 6.1% are singletons. Source: PBMCs, either bulk or a sorted T-cell subset (CD4+, CD8+, memory, or dextramer-sorted; not recorded which), taken on the day of the yellow fever booster vaccination. The source of these receptors is a man in his late teens or twenties who received the YFV17D yellow fever vaccine.

This clonotype was recorded at least ten times. The chain recombines TRBV7-2 with TRBJ1-5, with D tentatively TRBD1 (5 bases). The CDR3 spans 17 residues. Germline-derived CDR1 and CDR2 are SGHTA and FQGNSA. The V and J ends lost 1 base and 0 bases respectively, with 13 bases between them. In DNA, the CDR3 is TGTGCCAGCAGCTTAGTTGGGGGTGACTATAGCAATCAGCCCCAGCATTTT. It yields the protein CASSLVGGDYSNQPQHF.

This clonotype was seen a single time. The V gene is TRBV6-4, the J gene TRBJ2-2; 8 bases are a match to TRBD2. Germline V gives CDR1 MRHNA, CDR2 SNTAGT. V gave up 2 bases and J gave up 4 bases; unmatched junction bases: 0. This CDR3 has 14 residues. CDR3 in amino acids: CASSDGTSTGELFF. The CDR3 region has the DNA TGTGCCAGCAGTGACGGGACTAGCACCGGGGAGCTGTTTTTT.

The sample holds many counts of this clonotype. The DNA of the CDR3 is TGTGCCAGCAGCTCGGACAATTCACCCCTCCACTTT. It translates to CASSSDNSPLHF. The chain combines TRBV7-9 with TRBJ1-6; D call uncertain. The CDR3 length is 12 residues. The germline V gene has CDR1 SEHNR and CDR2 FQNEAQ (reference sequence). V lost 4 bases and J lost 7, with 5 bases in between.

This clonotype was found many times. This chain connects TRBV7-9 to TRBJ2-5; D unclear. This CDR3 is 14 amino acids long. Germline CDR1 is SEHNR and CDR2 is FQNEAQ (reference sequence). Between the trimmed V and J ends, which lost 1 base and 2 bases, there was a span of 8 bases. This chain's CDR3 is CASSLELAQETQYF. CDR3 DNA sequence: TGTGCCAGCAGCTTAGAACTGGCACAAGAGACCCAGTACTTC.

This clonotype was seen many times. The chain joins TRBV5-1 to TRBJ2-3; no clear D. The germline V and J ends were trimmed by 2 bases and 0 bases, with 1 base remaining between them. Per the germline V gene, CDR1 is SGHRS and CDR2 is YFSETQ. The CDR3 contains 12 residues. The CDR3 spells CASSFSTDTQYF. CDR3 DNA: TGCGCCAGCAGCTTTAGCACAGATACGCAGTATTTT.

The CDR3 DNA follows: TGTGCCGGGAAAGGGGGCGAAGGTTATGGCTACACCTTC. It yields the protein CAGKGGEGYGYTF. The chain has TRBV6-2 or TRBV6-3 and TRBJ1-2; 7 bases match TRBD1. CDR1 is MNHEY, CDR2 SVGEGT, per germline. The CDR3 contains 13 residues. Unmatched junction bases numbered 11, after V lost 11 bases and J lost 5 bases.

This clonotype has more than one count but fewer than ten. V usage is TRBV30 and J usage is TRBJ2-7, with D hard to call. This CDR3 is 15 amino acids long. V lost 0 bases, J lost 3 bases, and 15 bases lay in between. The germline gives CDR1 GTSNPN, CDR2 SVGIG (reference sequence). The CDR3, as DNA: TGTGCCTGGAGTGTGTTCTGGAACCTAGGCTACGAGCAGTACTTC. It translates to CAWSVFWNLGYEQYF.

This clonotype appeared many times. The V and J genes are TRBV20-1 and TRBJ1-1, with D possibly matching TRBD1 (5 bases). This CDR3 is built from 10 residues. Trimming stripped 2 bases from V and 7 bases from J, with 5 bases between. Germline lookup yields CDR1 DFQATT and CDR2 SNEGSKA (reference sequence). The CDR3, as DNA: TGCAGTGCTAGACAGGGTGAAGCTTTCTTT. This gives the protein CSARQGEAFF.

This chain links TRBV7-9 with TRBJ2-7; TRBD1 might be the D (6 bases). CDR1 and CDR2 (germline): SEHNR, FQNEAQ (reference sequence). The ends were cut back, 0 bases at V and 6 bases at J, with 12 bases in the middle. The CDR3 runs 14 residues. Here the CDR3 DNA reads TGTGCCAGCAGCTTAGCGAACAGGGTCCTCGAGCAGTACTTC. Translated, it gives CASSLANRVLEQYF.

This clonotype was seen at least ten times. The V call is TRBV7-9, the J call TRBJ2-6; D ambiguous. The V and J ends lost 3 bases and 2 bases respectively, with 8 bases between them. Germline assignment: CDR1 SEHNR and CDR2 FQNEAQ (reference sequence). The CDR3 length is 15 residues. CDR3 in amino acids: CASSFEVTGANVLTF. The CDR3 bases are TGTGCCAGCAGCTTTGAGGTCACTGGGGCCAACGTCCTGACTTTC.

This clonotype was observed many times. The chain combines TRBV20-1 with TRBJ1-1; D unclear. V lost 0 bases, J lost 5 bases, and 19 bases lay in between. Per the germline V gene, CDR1 is DFQATT and CDR2 is SNEGSKA (reference sequence). The CDR3 has 16 amino acids. CDR3 bases: TGCAGTGCTAGAGATTGGTCAGGTACTCCCCAAACTGAAGCTTTCTTT. This sequence encodes CSARDWSGTPQTEAFF.

This clonotype occurred many times. The chain recombines TRBV24-1 with TRBJ2-7; the D gene is possibly TRBD1 (6 bases). This CDR3 comprises 16 residues. Germline CDR1 reads KGHDR; CDR2 reads SFDVKD. V was clipped by 9 bases and J by 1 base, with 21 bases between them. This CDR3 is CATPLRYRDTSYEQYV. The CDR3 nucleotides are TGTGCCACCCCACTCCGTTACCGGGACACATCCTACGAGCAGTACGTC.

This clonotype was observed at least ten times. The J gene is TRBJ2-5, the V gene TRBV20-1; D remains ambiguous. V dropped 6 bases and J dropped 4 bases, with 18 bases sitting between them. CDR1 is DFQATT and CDR2 is SNEGSKA in the germline V gene (reference sequence). The CDR3 contains 14 residues. The CDR3 DNA follows: TGCAGTGCCCCTCACTGGGGTGAATTAGAGACCCAGTACTTC. This gives the protein CSAPHWGELETQYF.

At least ten counts were recorded for this clonotype. The genes are TRBV6-5 and TRBJ2-5; TRBD2 is a possible D gene (5 bases). The CDR3 has 15 residues. Trimming removed 5 bases at V and 2 bases at J, with 15 bases between. Germline V CDR1 and CDR2: MNHEY, SVGAGI. The CDR3 region is CASSAGVPPQETQYF. In DNA form, the CDR3 reads TGTGCCAGCAGTGCCGGGGTTCCCCCTCAAGAGACCCAGTACTTC.

This clonotype was seen at least ten times. This chain uses TRBV27 with TRBJ1-2, with D possibly TRBD1 on 5 matching bases. This CDR3 is 13 amino acids long. V was trimmed by 1 base and J by 6 bases, leaving 9 bases between them. Germline V lookup: CDR1 MNHEY, CDR2 SMNVEV (reference sequence). This CDR3 is CASSLWGIDGYTF. The CDR3 coding sequence is TGTGCCAGCAGTTTATGGGGGATCGATGGCTACACCTTC.

This clonotype was counted many times. The chain links TRBV27 to TRBJ2-7; TRBD2 is a possible D gene (5 bases). This CDR3 has 14 residues. The V end lost 2 bases, the J end lost 5 bases, and 13 bases lay between the germline ends. Germline V gives CDR1 MNHEY, CDR2 SMNVEV (reference sequence). The CDR3 region is CASSLGGPGHEQYV. The CDR3 bases are TGTGCCAGCAGTTTAGGAGGTCCAGGCCACGAGCAGTACGTC.

A few counts support this clonotype. The CDR3 sequence: CASSYRVHNEQFF. CDR3 nucleotide sequence: TGTGCCAGCAGCTACAGGGTCCACAATGAGCAGTTCTTC. The J gene is TRBJ2-1, the V gene TRBV7-3, with D possibly being TRBD1 (6 bases). The CDR3 totals 13 residues. The germline V gene encodes CDR1 SGHTA and CDR2 FQGTGA. The V end was cut by 4 bases, the J end by 5 bases, with 9 bases between.

In this sample, this clonotype turned up many times. CDR3: CASSLAGGNSYEQYV. The DNA of the CDR3 is TGTGCCAGCAGCTTAGCGGGGGGTAATTCTTACGAGCAGTACGTC. V and J are TRBV11-2 and TRBJ2-7, with 7 nucleotides matching TRBD2. CDR1 is SGHAT, CDR2 FQNNGV, per germline. The CDR3 consists of 15 residues. With V trimmed by 1 base and J by 4 bases, 7 bases remained unmatched.

The sample holds many counts of this clonotype. The V and J genes are TRBV18 and TRBJ1-1; D might be TRBD1 (5 bases). The ends were cut back, 2 bases at V and 7 bases at J, with 14 bases in the middle. The germline V gene has CDR1 KGHSH and CDR2 LQKENI. This CDR3 contains 14 residues. The CDR3 DNA follows: TGTGCCAGCTCACCATCAACCGGACACCTTGAAGCTTTCTTT. Amino acid sequence: CASSPSTGHLEAFF.

J is TRBJ2-1 and V is TRBV6-5; D is possibly TRBD1 (5 bases). The CDR3 is 15 residues long. The V and J ends lost 5 bases and 0 bases respectively, with 11 bases between them. Per germline, CDR1 MNHEY and CDR2 SVGAGI. The CDR3 spells CASSTTGSSYNEQFF. The CDR3 DNA is TGTGCCAGCAGTACAACAGGTAGCTCCTACAATGAGCAGTTCTTC.

The J gene is TRBJ2-2, the V gene TRBV4-3; D not resolved. This CDR3 is 14 amino acids long. The V end lost 1 base, the J end lost 8 bases, and 11 bases lay between the germline ends. CDR1 is LGHNA, CDR2 YSLEER, per germline. The CDR3 here is CASSQARTLGELFF. The CDR3 nucleotides are TGCGCCAGCAGCCAAGCGAGGACCTTGGGGGAGCTGTTTTTT.

This clonotype occurred a few times. The chain joins TRBV7-2 to TRBJ2-3; no clear D gene. Germline V gene lookup returns CDR1 SGHTA and CDR2 FQGNSA. This CDR3 comprises 13 residues. V dropped 3 bases and J dropped 4 bases, with 8 bases sitting between them. CDR3 sequence (DNA): TGTGCCAGCAGCTTCGGAGAGGCAGATACGCAGTATTTT. Translating it yields CASSFGEADTQYF.

In this sample, this clonotype turned up a few times. The CDR3 reads CASSYSRDRGHQPQHF. In DNA form, the CDR3 reads TGTGCCAGCAGTTATAGTCGGGACAGGGGGCATCAGCCCCAGCATTTT. V usage is TRBV12-3 or TRBV12-4 and J usage is TRBJ1-5; 12 nucleotides agree with TRBD1. The CDR3 length is 16 residues. V dropped 4 bases and J dropped 5; count of bases not matched to a gene: 6.

The V gene is TRBV6-1, the J gene TRBJ1-1, with 8 bases fitting TRBD1. The CDR3 loop spans 13 amino acids. The V gene's germline CDR1 is MNHNS and CDR2 SASEGT. CDR3 region: CGLPQNQGQGAFF. CDR3 nucleotides: TGTGGACTCCCCCAAAATCAAGGACAGGGAGCTTTCTTT.

This clonotype has a count of ten or more. The chain has TRBV12-3 or TRBV12-4 and TRBJ2-1; 8 bases agree with TRBD1. V was clipped by 5 bases and J by 8 bases; unmatched bases: 8. CDR3 length: 14 amino acids. CDR3 sequence reads: CASSLGQGLYEQFF. CDR3 bases: TGTGCCAGCAGTCTTGGACAGGGTCTTTATGAGCAGTTCTTC.

This clonotype was counted ten times or more. The chain uses TRBV9 and TRBJ2-4, with D uncertain. CDR1 is SGDLS, CDR2 YYNGEE, per germline. The CDR3 contains 15 residues. The V end was cut by 4 bases, the J end by 0 bases, with 11 bases between. The CDR3 reads CASSPSDVAKNIQYF. CDR3 DNA sequence: TGTGCCAGCAGCCCCAGCGACGTAGCCAAAAACATTCAGTACTTC.

This clonotype was seen a few times. The chain links TRBV4-1 to TRBJ1-2; TRBD1 agrees at 8 bases. V gave up 1 base and J gave up 4 bases; unmatched junction bases: 5. Looked up from germline, CDR1 is MGHRA and CDR2 is YSYEKL. The CDR3 length is 15 residues. The CDR3, as DNA: TGCGCCAGCAGCCAAGTTAACAGGGGGACCTATGGCTACACCTTC. Its protein product is CASSQVNRGTYGYTF.